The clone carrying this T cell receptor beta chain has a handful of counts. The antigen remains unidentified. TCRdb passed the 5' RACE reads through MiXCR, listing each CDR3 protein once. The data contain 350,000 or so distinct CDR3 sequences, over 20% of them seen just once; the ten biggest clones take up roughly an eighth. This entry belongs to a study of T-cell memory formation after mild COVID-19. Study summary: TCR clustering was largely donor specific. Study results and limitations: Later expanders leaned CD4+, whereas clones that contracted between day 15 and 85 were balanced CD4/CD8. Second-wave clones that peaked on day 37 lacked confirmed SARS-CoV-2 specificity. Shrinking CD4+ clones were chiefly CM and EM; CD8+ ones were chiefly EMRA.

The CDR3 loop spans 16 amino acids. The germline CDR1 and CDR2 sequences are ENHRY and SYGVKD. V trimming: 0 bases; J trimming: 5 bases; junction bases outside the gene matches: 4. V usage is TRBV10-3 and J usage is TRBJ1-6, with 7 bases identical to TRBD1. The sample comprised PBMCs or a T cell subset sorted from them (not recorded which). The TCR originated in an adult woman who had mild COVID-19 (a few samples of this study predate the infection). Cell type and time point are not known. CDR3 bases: TGTGCCATCAGTGAGTCCCCGGGACAGAATAATTCACCCCTCCACTTT. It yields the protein CAISESPGQNNSPLHF.